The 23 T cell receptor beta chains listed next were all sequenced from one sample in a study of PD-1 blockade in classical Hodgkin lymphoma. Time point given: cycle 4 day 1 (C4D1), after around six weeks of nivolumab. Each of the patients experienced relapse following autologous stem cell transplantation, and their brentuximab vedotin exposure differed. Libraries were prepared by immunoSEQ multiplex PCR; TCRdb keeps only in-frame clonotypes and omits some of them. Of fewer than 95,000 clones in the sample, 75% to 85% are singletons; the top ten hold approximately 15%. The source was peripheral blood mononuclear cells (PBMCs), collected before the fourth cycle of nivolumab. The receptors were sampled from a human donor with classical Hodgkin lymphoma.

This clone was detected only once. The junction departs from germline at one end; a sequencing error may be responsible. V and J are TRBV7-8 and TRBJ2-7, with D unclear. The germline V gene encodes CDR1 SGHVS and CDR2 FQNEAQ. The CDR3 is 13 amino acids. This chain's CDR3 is CASSTPRSGTSHF. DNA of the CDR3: TGTGCCAGCAGCACCCCAAGGTCTGGTACTTCTCACTTC.

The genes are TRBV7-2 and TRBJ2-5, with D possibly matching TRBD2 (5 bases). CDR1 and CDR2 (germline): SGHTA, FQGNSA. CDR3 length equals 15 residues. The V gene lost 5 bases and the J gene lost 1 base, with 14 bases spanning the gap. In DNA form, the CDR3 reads TGTGCCAGCAGCCGGGTTGTAGCGACCCAAGAGACCCAGTACTTC. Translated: CASSRVVATQETQYF.

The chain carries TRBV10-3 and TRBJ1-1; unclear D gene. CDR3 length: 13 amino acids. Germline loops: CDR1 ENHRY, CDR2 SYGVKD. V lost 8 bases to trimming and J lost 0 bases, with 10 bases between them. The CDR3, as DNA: TGTGCCATCTCCCTGACGATGAACACTGAAGCTTTCTTT. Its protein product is CAISLTMNTEAFF.

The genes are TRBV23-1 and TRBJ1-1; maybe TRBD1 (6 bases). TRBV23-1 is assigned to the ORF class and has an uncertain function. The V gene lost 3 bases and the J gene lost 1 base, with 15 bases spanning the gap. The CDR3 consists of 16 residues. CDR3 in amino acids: CASSQNNGQKNTEAFF. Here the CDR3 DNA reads TGCGCCAGCAGTCAGAACAACGGACAGAAGAACACTGAAGCTTTCTTT.

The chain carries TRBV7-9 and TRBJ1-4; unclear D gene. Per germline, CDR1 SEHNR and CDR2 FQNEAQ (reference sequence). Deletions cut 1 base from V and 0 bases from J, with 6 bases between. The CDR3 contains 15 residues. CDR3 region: CASSLGVATNEKLFF. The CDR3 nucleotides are TGTGCCAGCAGCTTAGGTGTTGCAACTAATGAAAAACTGTTTTTT.

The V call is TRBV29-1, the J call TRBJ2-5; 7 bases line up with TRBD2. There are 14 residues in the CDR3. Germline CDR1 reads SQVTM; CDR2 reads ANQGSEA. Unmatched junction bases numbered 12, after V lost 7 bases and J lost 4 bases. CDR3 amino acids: CSGGRATGRETQYF. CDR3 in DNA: TGCAGCGGGGGGAGGGCCACCGGACGAGAGACCCAGTACTTC.

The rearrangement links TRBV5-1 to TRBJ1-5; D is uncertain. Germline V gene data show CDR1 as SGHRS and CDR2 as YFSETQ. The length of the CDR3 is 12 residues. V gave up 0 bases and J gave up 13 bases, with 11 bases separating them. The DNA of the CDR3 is TGCGCCAGCAGCTTGGAGGACGGCCCGCAGCATTTT. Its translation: CASSLEDGPQHF.

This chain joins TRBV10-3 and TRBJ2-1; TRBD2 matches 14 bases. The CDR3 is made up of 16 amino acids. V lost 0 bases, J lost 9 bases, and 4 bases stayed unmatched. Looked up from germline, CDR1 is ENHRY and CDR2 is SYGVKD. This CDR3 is CAISESSGLAGGEQFF. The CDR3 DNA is TGTGCCATCAGTGAGTCATCCGGACTAGCGGGAGGTGAGCAGTTCTTC.

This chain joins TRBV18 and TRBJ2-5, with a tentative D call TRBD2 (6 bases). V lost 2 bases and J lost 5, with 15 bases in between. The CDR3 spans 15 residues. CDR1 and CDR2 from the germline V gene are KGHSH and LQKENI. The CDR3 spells CASSPSQGRGETQYF. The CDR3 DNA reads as TGTGCCAGCTCACCATCCCAGGGTCGGGGGGAGACCCAGTACTTC.

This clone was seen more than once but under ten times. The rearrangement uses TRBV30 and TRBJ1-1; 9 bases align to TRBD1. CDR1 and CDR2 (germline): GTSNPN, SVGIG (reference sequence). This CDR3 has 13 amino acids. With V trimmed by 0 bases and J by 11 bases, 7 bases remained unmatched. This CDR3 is CAWSVQGANSAFF. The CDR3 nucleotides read TGTGCCTGGAGTGTACAGGGGGCTAATTCTGCTTTCTTT.

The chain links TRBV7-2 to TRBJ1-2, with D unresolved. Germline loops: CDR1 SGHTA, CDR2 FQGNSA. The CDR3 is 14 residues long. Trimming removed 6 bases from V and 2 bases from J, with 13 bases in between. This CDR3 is CASRPLQENYGYTF. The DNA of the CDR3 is TGTGCCAGCAGACCCCTTCAGGAGAACTATGGCTACACCTTC.

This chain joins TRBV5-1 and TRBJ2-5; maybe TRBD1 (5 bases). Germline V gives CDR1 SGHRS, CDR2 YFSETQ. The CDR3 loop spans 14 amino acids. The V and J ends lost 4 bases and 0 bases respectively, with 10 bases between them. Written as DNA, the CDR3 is TGCGCCAGCAGCCCCAGGGTAGACCAAGAGACCCAGTACTTC. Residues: CASSPRVDQETQYF.

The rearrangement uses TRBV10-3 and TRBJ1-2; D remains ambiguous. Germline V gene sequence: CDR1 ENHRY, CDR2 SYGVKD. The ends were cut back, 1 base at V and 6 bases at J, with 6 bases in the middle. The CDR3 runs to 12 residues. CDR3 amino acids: CAISEFGNGYTF. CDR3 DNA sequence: TGTGCCATCAGTGAGTTCGGGAATGGCTACACCTTC.

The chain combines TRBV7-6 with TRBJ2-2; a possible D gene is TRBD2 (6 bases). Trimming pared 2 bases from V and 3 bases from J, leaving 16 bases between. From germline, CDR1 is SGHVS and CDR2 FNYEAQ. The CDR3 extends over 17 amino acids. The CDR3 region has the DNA TGTGCCAGCAGCTTATCTGGAGGGTTATCTGACACCGGGGAGCTGTTTTTT. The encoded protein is CASSLSGGLSDTGELFF.

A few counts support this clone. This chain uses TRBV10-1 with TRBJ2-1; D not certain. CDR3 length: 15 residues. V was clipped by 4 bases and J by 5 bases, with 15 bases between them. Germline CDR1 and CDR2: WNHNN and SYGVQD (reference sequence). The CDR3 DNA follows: TGCGCCAGCAGTGGCCCCTGGCTTGGGGACAATGAGCAGTTCTTC. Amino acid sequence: CASSGPWLGDNEQFF.

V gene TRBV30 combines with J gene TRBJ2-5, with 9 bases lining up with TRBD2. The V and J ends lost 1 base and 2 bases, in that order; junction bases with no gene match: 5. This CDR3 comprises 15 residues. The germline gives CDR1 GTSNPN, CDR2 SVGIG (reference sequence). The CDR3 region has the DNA TGTGCCTGGAGTGGGGGAGCGGGAGGACAAGAGACCCAGTACTTC. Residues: CAWSGGAGGQETQYF.

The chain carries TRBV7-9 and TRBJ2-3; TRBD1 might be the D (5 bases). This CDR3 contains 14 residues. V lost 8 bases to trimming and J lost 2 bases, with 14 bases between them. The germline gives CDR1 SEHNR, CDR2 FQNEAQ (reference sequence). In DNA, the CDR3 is TGTGCCAGCGCCCACAGGCTTTCCACAGATACGCAGTATTTT. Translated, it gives CASAHRLSTDTQYF.

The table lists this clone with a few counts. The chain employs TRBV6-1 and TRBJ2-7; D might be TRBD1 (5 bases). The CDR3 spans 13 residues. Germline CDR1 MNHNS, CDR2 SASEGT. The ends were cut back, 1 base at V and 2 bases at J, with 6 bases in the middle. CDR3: CASSEGRAYEQYF. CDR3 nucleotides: TGTGCCAGCAGTGAAGGCAGGGCCTACGAGCAGTACTTC.

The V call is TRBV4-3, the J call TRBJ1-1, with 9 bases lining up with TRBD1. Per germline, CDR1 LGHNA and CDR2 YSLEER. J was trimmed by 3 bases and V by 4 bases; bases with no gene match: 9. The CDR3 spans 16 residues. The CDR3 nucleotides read TGCGCCAGCAGCCGGACACAGGGGGCACGTTACACTGAAGCTTTCTTT. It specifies CASSRTQGARYTEAFF.

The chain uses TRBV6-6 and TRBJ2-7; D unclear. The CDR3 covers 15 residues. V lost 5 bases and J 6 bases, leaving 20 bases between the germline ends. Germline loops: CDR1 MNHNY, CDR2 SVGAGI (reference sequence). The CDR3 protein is CASSPIGVAHGEQYF. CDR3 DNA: TGTGCCAGCAGTCCCATAGGTGTGGCCCACGGCGAGCAGTACTTC.

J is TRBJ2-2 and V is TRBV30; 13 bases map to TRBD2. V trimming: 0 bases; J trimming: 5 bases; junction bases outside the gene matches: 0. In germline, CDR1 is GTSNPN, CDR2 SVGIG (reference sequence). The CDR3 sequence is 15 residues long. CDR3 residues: CAWSVLAGGTGELFF. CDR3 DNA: TGTGCCTGGAGTGTACTAGCGGGAGGGACCGGGGAGCTGTTTTTT. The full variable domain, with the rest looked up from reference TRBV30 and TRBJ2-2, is SQTIHQWPATLVQPVGSPLSLECTVEGTSNPNLYWYRQAAGRGLQLLFYSVGIGQISSEVPQNLSASRPQDRQFILSSKKLLLSDSGFYLCAWSVLAGGTGELFFGEGSRLTVL.

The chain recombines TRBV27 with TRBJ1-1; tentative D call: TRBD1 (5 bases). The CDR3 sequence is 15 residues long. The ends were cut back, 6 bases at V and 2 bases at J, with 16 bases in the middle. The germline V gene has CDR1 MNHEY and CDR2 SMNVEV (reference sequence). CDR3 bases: TGTGCCAGCAGCCCGCTTCGACAGAGAAACACTGAAGCTTTCTTT. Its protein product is CASSPLRQRNTEAFF.

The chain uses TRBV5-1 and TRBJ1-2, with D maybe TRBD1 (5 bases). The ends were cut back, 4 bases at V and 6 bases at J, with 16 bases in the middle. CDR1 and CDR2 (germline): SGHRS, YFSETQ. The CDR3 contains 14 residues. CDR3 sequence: CASSGQGTVDGYTF. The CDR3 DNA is TGCGCCAGCAGCGGACAAGGAACGGTCGATGGCTACACCTTC.